A single T cell receptor beta chain is shown here with its context. This sample was taken from a study of blood T cell repertoires in COVID-19. The overall study: Samples taken during acute and convalescent COVID-19 were collected in the United States, Italy and Spain. PBMCs, B-cell-depleted T cells, or T cells provided the cDNA or gDNA that made up the material.

The CDR3 runs to 14 residues. V lost 5 bases, J lost 0 bases, and 7 bases lay in between. Germline values: CDR1 SEHNR, CDR2 FQNEAQ (reference sequence). As originally analysed: Amplification with reference gene primers provided the estimates of nucleated cell counts. Only in-frame clones appear in the TCRdb table, and some are missing; sequencing was by immunoSEQ multiplex PCR. V and J calls and clone size follow that table, whereas D and trimming were derived from the DNA. The sample carries fewer than 250,000 clones, around four fifths recorded once. This rearrangement joins TRBV7-9 to TRBJ1-4; D remains ambiguous. The sequencing input was peripheral blood. The origin of this receptor is a woman of 80 years or more with acute or convalescent COVID-19. The CDR3 DNA is TGTGCCAGCAGCCAGTCCGCAACTAATGAAAAACTGTTTTTT. Translating gives CASSQSATNEKLFF.